This passage covers 29 T cell receptor beta chains from one sample sequenced in a study of control samples from healthy donors and cancer patients. The repertoire was sequenced with immunoSEQ multiplex PCR; TCRdb's copy has only in-frame clones and lacks some. The table shows approximately 160,000 clones, with 93% occurring only once. Sequencing used blood. The receptors stem from a woman aged 55 to 70 in good health.

This chain joins TRBV14 and TRBJ2-7, with TRBD1 as a possible D gene (5 bases). The CDR3 is 13 residues long. Trimming shortened V by 4 bases and J by 3 bases, and 10 bases separated the two germline ends. The V gene's germline CDR1 is SGHDN and CDR2 FVKESK. The CDR3 protein is CASSLGVLYEQYF. The CDR3 region has the DNA TGTGCCAGCAGCCTAGGGGTTCTCTACGAGCAGTACTTC.

The chain's CDR3 is CASSLVGQFMNTEAFF. Written as DNA, the CDR3 is TGCGCCAGCAGCTTGGTGGGGCAGTTCATGAACACTGAAGCTTTCTTT. The chain joins TRBV5-1 to TRBJ1-1, with a possible D match to TRBD1 (5 bases). Per the germline V gene, CDR1 is SGHRS and CDR2 is YFSETQ. CDR3 size: 16 residues. V was pared by 0 bases and J by 0 bases, with 12 bases between.

CDR3 loop: CSVAVRLVYTEAFF. The CDR3 DNA reads as TGCAGCGTTGCTGTCAGACTGGTTTACACTGAAGCTTTCTTT. V is TRBV29-1 and J is TRBJ1-1; D is undetermined. Germline V CDR1 and CDR2: SQVTM, ANQGSEA. This CDR3 has 14 residues. The germline V and J ends were trimmed by 4 bases and 3 bases, with 15 bases remaining between them.

The chain is built from TRBV19 and TRBJ1-3; D is undetermined. Germline V gene data show CDR1 as LNHDA and CDR2 as SQIVND (reference sequence). Trimming shortened V by 6 bases and J by 0 bases, and 9 bases separated the two germline ends. This CDR3 is built from 14 residues. The CDR3 region is CASSSAGSGNTIYF. CDR3 in DNA: TGTGCCAGTAGCTCAGCAGGCTCTGGAAACACCATATATTTT.

This chain links TRBV2 with TRBJ1-1; D remains ambiguous. With 4 bases removed from V and 1 base from J, the gap between germline ends came to 7 bases. The CDR3 has 13 amino acids. In germline, CDR1 is SNHLY, CDR2 FYNNEI. The CDR3 protein is CASSVFPNTEAFF. The CDR3 nucleotides are TGTGCCAGCAGTGTATTCCCGAACACTGAAGCTTTCTTT.

The chain has TRBV5-1 and TRBJ2-5, with D perhaps matching TRBD2 (6 bases). The V gene lost 7 bases and the J gene lost 0 bases, with 16 bases spanning the gap. From germline, CDR1 is SGHRS and CDR2 YFSETQ. The CDR3 sequence is 15 residues long. The CDR3 protein is CASGTGGLNQETQYF. The CDR3 nucleotides read TGCGCCAGCGGCACGGGCGGACTAAACCAAGAGACCCAGTACTTC.

This clone has a single count. The chain couples TRBV7-2 to TRBJ1-6; D unclear. Germline CDR1 and CDR2: SGHTA and FQGNSA. This CDR3 is 16 amino acids long. Trimming left V 1 base short and J 10 bases short, with 17 bases between. In DNA form, the CDR3 reads TGTGCCAGCAGCTTAGAATACTCGTCCTTGCGCTCACCCCTCCACTTT. It is translated as CASSLEYSSLRSPLHF.

The chain carries TRBV2 and TRBJ2-3, with 9 bases that match TRBD2. V lost 5 bases and J lost 4; bases outside the gene matches: 7. Germline V gene lookup returns CDR1 SNHLY and CDR2 FYNNEI. The CDR3 length is 15 residues. CDR3 sequence reads: CASSFSGGRSDTQYF. The CDR3 coding sequence is TGTGCCAGCAGTTTTAGCGGGGGCCGATCAGATACGCAGTATTTT.

The CDR3 bases are TGTGCCAGCAGCTTGGGGCATTACACTGAAGCTTTCTTT. Translation gives CASSLGHYTEAFF. The chain employs TRBV7-9 and TRBJ1-1; TRBD1 is a possible D gene (5 bases). Germline CDR1 reads SEHNR; CDR2 reads FQNEAQ (reference sequence). The ends were cut back, 3 bases at V and 3 bases at J, with 8 bases in the middle. The CDR3 totals 13 residues.

This clone appeared once. The V call is TRBV5-1, the J call TRBJ2-3, with 7 bases identical to TRBD1. Germline CDR1 reads SGHRS; CDR2 reads YFSETQ. The CDR3 sequence is 15 residues long. J lost 4 bases, V lost 4 bases, and 9 bases had no gene match. In DNA, the CDR3 is TGCGCCAGCAGCACCCGGGACAGTCCCCCAGATACGCAGTATTTT. It specifies CASSTRDSPPDTQYF. The whole variable domain, remainder taken from reference TRBV5-1 and TRBJ2-3, is KAGVTQTPRYLIKTRGQQVTLSCSPISGHRSVSWYQQTPGQGLQFLFEYFSETQRNKGNFPGRFSGRQFSNSRSEMNVSTLELGDSALYLCASSTRDSPPDTQYFGPGTRLTVL.

V usage is TRBV13 and J usage is TRBJ1-5, with TRBD1 identical over 10 bases. Germline loops: CDR1 PRHDT, CDR2 FYEKMQ (reference sequence). The ends lost 5 bases at V and 4 bases at J; junction bases unmatched: 5. The CDR3 runs 15 residues. CDR3 region: CASSRQGARNQPQHF. The DNA of the CDR3 is TGTGCCAGCAGCCGACAGGGGGCGCGGAATCAGCCCCAGCATTTT.

V is TRBV19 and J is TRBJ2-1; 11 bases align to TRBD2. This CDR3 spans 16 amino acids. Germline lookup yields CDR1 LNHDA and CDR2 SQIVND (reference sequence). The J segment lost 3 bases and the V segment lost 6 bases, leaving 7 bases of the junction unmatched. The CDR3 reads CASSHFLAGGYNEQFF. The CDR3 DNA reads as TGTGCCAGTAGCCACTTCCTAGCGGGGGGCTACAATGAGCAGTTCTTC.

V and J are TRBV5-8 and TRBJ1-5; D ambiguous. The CDR3 spans 15 residues. Germline V gives CDR1 SGHTS, CDR2 YDEGEE. Trimming took 0 bases from V and 4 from J, leaving 11 bases between them. The CDR3 reads CASSLADRENQPQHF. CDR3 nucleotides: TGTGCCAGCAGCTTGGCGGATAGGGAGAATCAGCCCCAGCATTTT.

This chain links TRBV11-1 with TRBJ1-3, with D possibly being TRBD1 (5 bases). Germline lookup yields CDR1 SGHAT and CDR2 FQDESV (reference sequence). The CDR3 has 13 amino acids. V was clipped by 5 bases and J by 6 bases, with 11 bases between them. This CDR3 is CASSLQQENTIYF. CDR3 coding DNA: TGTGCCAGCAGCCTGCAACAGGAAAACACCATATATTTT.

This CDR3 reads CASSQDLTGNTIYF. DNA of the CDR3: TGTGCCAGCAGCCAAGATTTAACTGGAAACACCATATATTTT. The chain links TRBV4-2 to TRBJ1-3; no reliable D call. The CDR3 spans 14 residues. Germline CDR1 reads LGHNA; CDR2 reads YNFKEQ. V was trimmed by 0 bases and J by 2 bases, leaving 5 bases between them.

The chain uses TRBV4-2 and TRBJ2-7; D call uncertain. The CDR3 is 14 residues long. Trimming pared 1 base from V and 4 bases from J, leaving 11 bases between. Germline V gene data show CDR1 as LGHNA and CDR2 as YNFKEQ. The CDR3 loop is CASSQGAEYYEQYF. CDR3 bases: TGTGCCAGCAGCCAAGGGGCAGAGTATTACGAGCAGTACTTC.

J is TRBJ1-5 and V is TRBV19, with 12 bases aligning to TRBD1. CDR3 length: 15 amino acids. CDR1 is LNHDA, CDR2 SQIVND, per germline (reference sequence). The junction had 10 bases not matched to a gene; V was cut back by 10 bases and J by 6 bases. CDR3 sequence: CATRDRGRPLQPQHF. CDR3 sequence (DNA): TGTGCCACCCGGGACAGGGGGCGACCTCTTCAGCCCCAGCATTTT.

The gene calls are TRBV5-4 and TRBJ1-1; the D is unclear. The CDR3 covers 13 residues. Trimming removed 3 bases from V and 2 bases from J, with 8 bases in between. CDR1 and CDR2 from the germline V gene are SGHNT and YYREEE (reference sequence). CDR3: CASSSTENTEAFF. CDR3 DNA sequence: TGTGCCAGCAGCTCGACGGAAAACACTGAAGCTTTCTTT.

The chain is built from TRBV14 and TRBJ2-1; the match to TRBD2 covers 11 bases. V dropped 2 bases and J dropped 3; count of bases not matched to a gene: 0. CDR3 length: 15 residues. CDR1 and CDR2 (germline): SGHDN, FVKESK. CDR3 sequence reads: CASSQLAGGYNEQFF. In DNA form, the CDR3 reads TGTGCCAGCAGCCAACTAGCGGGGGGCTACAATGAGCAGTTCTTC.

The V and J genes are TRBV6-2 or TRBV6-3 and TRBJ2-5; tentative D call: TRBD1 (5 bases). The V and J ends lost 6 bases and 2 bases respectively, with 10 bases between them. This CDR3 is built from 13 residues. The germline gives CDR1 MNHEY, CDR2 SVGEGT. CDR3 bases: TGTGCCAGCAGCCAACAGGATCAAGAGACCCAGTACTTC. Its translation: CASSQQDQETQYF.

V and J are TRBV3-1 (or the pseudogene TRBV3-2) and TRBJ1-4; TRBD1 aligns across 7 bases. CDR3 size: 15 residues. Per the germline V gene, CDR1 is LGHDT and CDR2 is YNNKEL (reference sequence). The V and J ends lost 0 bases and 5 bases, in that order; junction bases with no gene match: 3. The CDR3 region has the DNA TGTGCCAGCAGCCAAGAACGAGGGGGCAATGAAAAACTGTTTTTT. Translating it yields CASSQERGGNEKLFF.

The chain combines TRBV6-5 with TRBJ1-3, with 8 bases aligning to TRBD1. Trimming cost V 5 bases and J 9 bases; bases outside gene matches: 12. The CDR3 runs 15 residues. Germline V lookup: CDR1 MNHEY, CDR2 SVGAGI. The CDR3 region has the DNA TGTGCCAGCAGTCCCTCCGAGACAGGGGTCCTCACCATATATTTT. Amino acids: CASSPSETGVLTIYF.

The chain joins TRBV5-4 to TRBJ1-1, with 7 nucleotides matching TRBD1. The germline gives CDR1 SGHNT, CDR2 YYREEE (reference sequence). Trimming cost V 4 bases and J 2 bases; bases outside gene matches: 8. The CDR3 contains 15 residues. The CDR3, as DNA: TGTGCCAGCAGCGACAGACAGGGCCTCAACACTGAAGCTTTCTTT. Protein: CASSDRQGLNTEAFF.

The chain employs TRBV12-3 or TRBV12-4 and TRBJ1-2, with no clear D. The CDR3 has 12 residues. The V and J ends lost 3 bases and 8 bases respectively, with 10 bases between them. CDR3 in DNA: TGTGCCAGCAGTTTGGGATCTCTCGGCTACACCTTC. The encoded protein is CASSLGSLGYTF.

V and J are TRBV7-3 and TRBJ1-1, with D unclear. CDR3 length: 13 amino acids. Germline CDR1 reads SGHTA; CDR2 reads FQGTGA. With 6 bases removed from V and 1 base from J, the gap between germline ends came to 9 bases. The CDR3, as DNA: TGTGCCAGCAGTTCGCAACGGAACACTGAAGCTTTCTTT. Its translation is CASSSQRNTEAFF.

In its sample, this clone was seen once. The genes are TRBV7-9 and TRBJ2-3; 7 bases agree with TRBD1. Germline trimming cut 6 bases from V and 5 bases from J; bases unmatched to any gene: 2. The germline V gene has CDR1 SEHNR and CDR2 FQNEAQ (reference sequence). The CDR3 runs 12 residues. DNA of the CDR3: TGTGCCAGCAGTTCAGGGGGAGATACGCAGTATTTT. It is translated as CASSSGGDTQYF.

The genes are TRBV2 and TRBJ1-3; tentatively, D is TRBD1 (6 bases). V was trimmed by 0 bases and J by 9 bases, leaving 15 bases between them. This CDR3 is built from 15 residues. Per germline, CDR1 SNHLY and CDR2 FYNNEI. Here the CDR3 reads CASSEAGQGMGTIYF. The CDR3 DNA sequence: TGTGCCAGCAGTGAAGCGGGGCAGGGGATGGGCACCATATATTTT. Using reference TRBV2 and TRBJ1-3 for the parts outside the CDR3, the full variable domain is EPEVTQTPSHQVTQMGQEVILRCVPISNHLYFYWYRQILGQKVEFLVSFYNNEISEKSEIFDDQFSVERPDGSNFTLKIRSTKLEDSAMYFCASSEAGQGMGTIYFGEGSWLTVV.

This chain links TRBV6-4 with TRBJ2-3, with D unresolved. The CDR3 totals 14 residues. The ends were cut back, 5 bases at V and 3 bases at J, with 12 bases in the middle. Germline V lookup: CDR1 MRHNA, CDR2 SNTAGT. The CDR3 nucleotides read TGTGCCAGCAGTTTGGGGTTAACAACAGATACGCAGTATTTT. Protein product: CASSLGLTTDTQYF.

The chain employs TRBV6-5 and TRBJ2-7; D is unresolved. With 0 bases removed from V and 6 bases from J, the gap between germline ends came to 9 bases. Germline V gene sequence: CDR1 MNHEY, CDR2 SVGAGI. This CDR3 comprises 13 residues. The CDR3 nucleotides read TGTGCCAGCAGTTACTCTCAGATCGGCGAGCAGTACTTC. Residues: CASSYSQIGEQYF.